This is a list of T cell receptor beta chains from one sample in a study of response to subunit inactivated influenza vaccine. Using its own MiXCR run on the RT-PCR reads, TCRdb lists one record per CDR3 protein. The profile shows hundreds of thousands of distinct CDR3 sequences, 11% to 15% of them singletons. The specimen comprised PBMCs from blood, sampled around two weeks before vaccination. These receptors were taken from a man in his forties or fifties who received an inactivated influenza vaccine. The CDR3 runs from the conserved cysteine through the conserved F or W. D genes are given only for firm matches. Size is stated for part of the rows, as once, few or many counts, or as a class when the clone is expanded.

TRBV7-9	TRBJ2-7	.	many	13	TGTGCCAGCAGCTTAGTCGGGGATTACGAGCAGTACTTC	CASSLVGDYEQYF
TRBV4-3	TRBJ2-3	TRBD1	few	15	TGCGCCAGCAGCCAAGGACAGGGGCGTCCAGATACGCAGTATTTT	CASSQGQGRPDTQYF
TRBV4-3	TRBJ2-2	TRBD1	few	18	TGCGCCAGCAGCCAATATAAAATGAGGGGGCAAAACACCGGGGAGCTGTTTTTT	CASSQYKMRGQNTGELFF
TRBV20-1	TRBJ1-1	.	.	15	TGCAGTGCTAGACCCATTCTCTCTCCTGACGGCGAAGCTTTCTTT	CSARPILSPDGEAFF
TRBV28	TRBJ2-1	TRBD2	.	17	TGTGCCAGCAGTTTATGGGGGACTAGCGGCACATACAATGAGCAGTTCTTC	CASSLWGTSGTYNEQFF
TRBV6-1	TRBJ2-2	.	.	14	TGTGCCAGCTCCGGTGGATTCAGGCCCGGGGAGCTGTTTTTT	CASSGGFRPGELFF
TRBV5-1	TRBJ2-7	TRBD1	.	13	TGCGCCAGCTGTCGGGACAGGGGGGGCGAGCAGTACTTC	CASCRDRGGEQYF
TRBV7-2	TRBJ1-2	.	.	11	TGTGCCAGCAGCTTAGCAGGAGCGCGGACCTTC	CASSLAGARTF
TRBV24-1	TRBJ2-4	.	many	13	TGTGCCACCTTGGATCTAGCCAAAAACATTCAGTACTTC	CATLDLAKNIQYF
TRBV20-1	TRBJ2-1	.	many	17	TGCAGTGCTAGAGATTTGGTCGCTCAGGGGTCCTACAATGAGCAGTTCTTC	CSARDLVAQGSYNEQFF
TRBV7-2	TRBJ2-1	.	.	15	TGTGCCAGCAGCTTAGCACCATTCCGGTACAATGAGCAGTTCTTC	CASSLAPFRYNEQFF
TRBV5-1	TRBJ2-7	.	few	14	TGCGCCAGCAGCTTGGTAGACGGATCTAACGAGCAGTACTTC	CASSLVDGSNEQYF
TRBV15	TRBJ1-5	TRBD1	.	21	TGTGCCACCAGCCAGGGGGTCGGGAGCAGGGGGGCTGGTCCTAGCAATCAGCCCCAGCATTTT	CATSQGVGSRGAGPSNQPQHF
TRBV4-1	TRBJ1-1	.	many	14	TGCGCCAGCAGCCGGGTAGGGGTGAACACTGAAGCTTTCTTT	CASSRVGVNTEAFF
TRBV11-2	TRBJ1-6	TRBD1	.	12	TGTGCCAGCAGCTTGACAGGGGGTCCCCTCCACTTT	CASSLTGGPLHF
TRBV27	TRBJ1-4	TRBD1	few	15	TGTGCCAGCAGTTTAGCTCCAGGGGGTTATGAAAAACTGTTTTTT	CASSLAPGGYEKLFF
TRBV4-1	TRBJ2-1	.	few	16	TGCGCCAGCAGCCATTCAGGGACACTGGGCCGCAATGAGCAGTTCTTC	CASSHSGTLGRNEQFF
TRBV20-1	TRBJ1-5	.	.	12	TGCAGTGCTCCTTATTACAATCAGCCCCAGCATTTT	CSAPYYNQPQHF
TRBV5-1	TRBJ1-1	.	many	14	TGCGCCAGCAGGCCAAGGACAGAGAACACTGAAGCTTTCTTT	CASRPRTENTEAFF
TRBV4-2	TRBJ2-7	.	few	12	TGTGCCAGCAGGGAGTATTATGCCGAGCAGTACTTC	CASREYYAEQYF
TRBV4-1	TRBJ1-4	.	few	14	TGCGCCAGCAGCCAAGGGGGGTTCCCCGAAAAACTGTTTTTT	CASSQGGFPEKLFF
TRBV12-3/TRBV12-4	TRBJ2-1	TRBD1	few	17	TGTGCCAGCAGTTTAGAGGGTCGGGACAGGGTGTACAATGAGCAGTTCTTC	CASSLEGRDRVYNEQFF
TRBV11-2	TRBJ1-1	TRBD1	few	18	TGTGCCAGCAGCTTATACAAAGGGGGCCACCTCGTGAACACTGAAGCTTTCTTT	CASSLYKGGHLVNTEAFF
TRBV20-1	TRBJ2-1	TRBD2	.	17	TGCAGTGCTAGAGCTCTAATAGGACTAGCGGGAGGAGGTGAGCAGTTCTTC	CSARALIGLAGGGEQFF
TRBV5-1	TRBJ2-3	.	many	16	TGCGCCAGCAGAAGATATTTGGGGGCTAGCACAGATACGCAGTATTTT	CASRRYLGASTDTQYF
TRBV6-2/TRBV6-3	TRBJ2-3	TRBD2	.	17	TGTGCCAGCAGTTATCCCCCCGGGACTAGCGATCCAGATACGCAGTATTTT	CASSYPPGTSDPDTQYF
TRBV7-8	TRBJ2-3	TRBD2	few	15	TGTGCCAGCAGCCCCGAGACTAGCGGGGGGGCCGCGCAGTATTTT	CASSPETSGGAAQYF
TRBV5-1	TRBJ1-1	TRBD1	few	16	TGCGCCAGCAGCCGCCGGTCGACAGGGGATGGGGGTGAAGCTTTCTTT	CASSRRSTGDGGEAFF
TRBV12-3/TRBV12-4	TRBJ2-5	.	few	16	TGTGCCAGCAGTTCGCTCATGCGGCAGGACCAAGAGACCCAGTACTTC	CASSSLMRQDQETQYF
TRBV6-5	TRBJ2-3	TRBD2	.	15	TGTGCCAGCAGTTACCGTAGCGGGAACACAGATACGCAGTATTTT	CASSYRSGNTDTQYF
TRBV20-1	TRBJ1-3	TRBD1	.	17	TGCAGTGCTAGAAACCGGGACAGGGGGCGAGGTGGAAACACCATATATTTT	CSARNRDRGRGGNTIYF
TRBV4-2	TRBJ2-5	.	.	14	TGTGCCAGCAGCCAAGGTTCGTACCAAGAGACCCAGTACTTC	CASSQGSYQETQYF
TRBV7-6	TRBJ2-7	.	.	15	TGTGCCAGCAGCCCCGGGGTGGACACATCCTACGAGCAGTACTTC	CASSPGVDTSYEQYF
TRBV6-1	TRBJ1-5	.	few	16	TGTGCCAGCAGTAGACCGGAAACGAATAGCAATCAGCCCCAGCATTTT	CASSRPETNSNQPQHF
TRBV6-2/TRBV6-3	TRBJ1-1	TRBD1	.	17	TGTGCCAGCAGTTCTCGGACAGGGGGCTCAACGGGCACTGAAGCTTTCTTT	CASSSRTGGSTGTEAFF
TRBV12-3/TRBV12-4	TRBJ2-1	.	.	14	TGTGCCAGCAGTACCGACGGATCCTACAATGAGCAGTTCTTC	CASSTDGSYNEQFF
TRBV4-2	TRBJ2-1	.	few	12	TGTGCCAGCGAAGCCCCCTCCAATGAGCAGTTCTTC	CASEAPSNEQFF
TRBV29-1	TRBJ2-2	.	many	14	TGCAGCGTGGTACGGCAGGGGGACTACGGGGAGCTGTTTTTT	CSVVRQGDYGELFF
TRBV27	TRBJ2-2	TRBD2	few	16	TGTGCCAGCAGCCTCCAGACTAGCGGGAAAGGCGGGGAGCTGTTTTTT	CASSLQTSGKGGELFF
TRBV5-1	TRBJ2-1	.	.	13	TGCGCCAGCAGCCCCGGCTTCGGCAATGAGCAGTTCTTC	CASSPGFGNEQFF
TRBV12-3/TRBV12-4	TRBJ1-2	.	few	12	TGTGCCAGCAGCCTCAAACCGGGAGGCTACACCTTC	CASSLKPGGYTF
TRBV12-3/TRBV12-4	TRBJ1-6	TRBD1	many	14	TGTGCCAGCAGTTTGGGACAGGGTGATTCACCCCTCCACTTT	CASSLGQGDSPLHF
TRBV4-3	TRBJ2-7	TRBD2	.	18	TGCGCCAGCAGCCAAGCGTTGGTAGCGGGGGGGCCCTCCTACGAGCAGTACTTC	CASSQALVAGGPSYEQYF
TRBV29-1	TRBJ2-2	.	.	15	TGCAGCGTTGAATTTGGGGGGCGCAGCACCGGGGAGCTGTTTTTT	CSVEFGGRSTGELFF
TRBV10-3	TRBJ1-6	.	few	13	TGTGCCATACACCAGGGGATGAATTCACCCCTCCACTTT	CAIHQGMNSPLHF
TRBV25-1	TRBJ2-1	.	few	15	TGTGCCACCTCGACCGGGACTTCAAGGGGCAATGAGCAGTTCTTC	CATSTGTSRGNEQFF
TRBV9	TRBJ1-6	.	few	15	TGTGCCAGCAGCGTAGAAGGGTGGGAGAATTCACCCCTCCACTTT	CASSVEGWENSPLHF
TRBV20-1	TRBJ2-5	.	few	16	TGCAGTGCTAGAGTCCTAGACAGCCCACGTACGGAGACCCAGTACTTC	CSARVLDSPRTETQYF
TRBV20-1	TRBJ2-2	.	.	16	TGCAGTGCTACGCCACCCTCGCCGGTTGGCACCGGGGAGCTGTTTTTT	CSATPPSPVGTGELFF
TRBV14	TRBJ2-1	TRBD2	.	19	TGTGCCAGCAGCCAAGATAGAGGCTTCGGGCGGGAGTATTTCAATGAGCAGTTCTTC	CASSQDRGFGREYFNEQFF
TRBV6-1	TRBJ2-3	.	few	14	TGTGCCAGCACCCCAATGAGGGCCACAGATACGCAGTATTTT	CASTPMRATDTQYF
TRBV10-3	TRBJ2-7	TRBD1	.	16	TGTGCCATCAGTGGAGGGGGGGGACAGGGATCGTTCGAGCAGTACTTC	CAISGGGGQGSFEQYF
TRBV5-5	TRBJ2-7	TRBD2	.	15	TGTGCCAGCAGCTTGGTGGTCGGACTAGCCTACGAGCAGTACTTC	CASSLVVGLAYEQYF
TRBV18	TRBJ2-7	.	.	17	TGTGCCAGCTCACCACGAGTGACGACAGCGAGCTCCTACGAGCAGTACTTC	CASSPRVTTASSYEQYF